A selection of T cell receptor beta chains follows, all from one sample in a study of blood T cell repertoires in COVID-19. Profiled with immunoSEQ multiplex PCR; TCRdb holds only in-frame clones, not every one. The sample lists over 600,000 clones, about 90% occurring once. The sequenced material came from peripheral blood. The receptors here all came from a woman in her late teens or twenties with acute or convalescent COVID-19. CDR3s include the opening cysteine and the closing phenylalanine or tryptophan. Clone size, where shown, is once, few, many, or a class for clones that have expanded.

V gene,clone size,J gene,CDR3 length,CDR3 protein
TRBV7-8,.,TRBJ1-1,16,CASSFTELRGNTEAFF
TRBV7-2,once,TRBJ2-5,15,CASSLGRGVRETQYF
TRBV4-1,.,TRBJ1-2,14,CASSRPGQDNGYTF
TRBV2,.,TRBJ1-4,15,CASSEQGARKEKLFF
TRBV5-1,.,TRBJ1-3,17,CASSQTGWTLSGNTIYF
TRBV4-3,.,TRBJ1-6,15,CASSQGLRGNSPLHF
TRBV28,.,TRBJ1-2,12,CASSLDSHGYTF
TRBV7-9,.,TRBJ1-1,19,CASSLAGSGRAYMNTEAFF
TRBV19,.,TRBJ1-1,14,CASSLPRDNTEAFF
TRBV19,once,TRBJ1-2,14,CASSPATGADGYTF
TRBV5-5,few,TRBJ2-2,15,CASISQGYYTGELFF
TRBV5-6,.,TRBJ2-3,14,CASSRGAGRDTQYF
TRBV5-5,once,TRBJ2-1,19,CASSPSDGGGIITGNEQFF
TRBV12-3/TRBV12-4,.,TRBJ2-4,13,CASTRDRGRIQYF
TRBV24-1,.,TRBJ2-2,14,CATSDPGQTGELFF
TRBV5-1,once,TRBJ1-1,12,CASSLSSTEAFF
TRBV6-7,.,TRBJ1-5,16,CARPRGGVHSNQPQHF
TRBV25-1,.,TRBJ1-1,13,CASNPTGFTEAFF
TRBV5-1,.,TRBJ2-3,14,CASSAGSLTDTQYF
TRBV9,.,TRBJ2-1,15,CASSPISSGGGEQFF
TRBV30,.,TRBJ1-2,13,CAWSTTTGFGYTF
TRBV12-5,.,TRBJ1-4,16,CASGLYMGRGGEKLFF
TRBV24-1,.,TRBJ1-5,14,CATSEEYSNQPQHF
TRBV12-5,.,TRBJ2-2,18,CASGLQPGSQENTGELFF
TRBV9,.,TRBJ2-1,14,CASTDRVKPNEQFF
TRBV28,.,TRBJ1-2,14,CASRNLGSGYGYTF
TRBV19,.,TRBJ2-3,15,CASSIVNPGTDTQYF
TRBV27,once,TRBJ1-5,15,CASSSLPNSNQPQHF
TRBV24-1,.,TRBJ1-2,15,CATSDQWTGRRGYTF
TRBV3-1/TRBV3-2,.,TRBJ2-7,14,CASSPLSQGYEQYF
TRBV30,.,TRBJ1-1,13,CAWDRGWDTEAFF
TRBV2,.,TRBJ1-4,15,CASRRTGGLLEKLFF
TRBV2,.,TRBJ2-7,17,CASSYRQGEVFGYEQYF
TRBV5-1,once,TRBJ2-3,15,CASSLDEARTDTQYF
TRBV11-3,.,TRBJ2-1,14,CASSPGGSAREQFF
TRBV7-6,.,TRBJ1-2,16,CASSLALGGSNYGYTF
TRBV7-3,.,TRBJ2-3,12,CASSSLGGTQYF
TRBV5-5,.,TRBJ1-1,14,CASSLGPRGTEAFF
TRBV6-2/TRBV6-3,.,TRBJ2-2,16,CASSRGDGGNTGELFF
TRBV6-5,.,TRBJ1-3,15,CASRPDMGIGNTIYF
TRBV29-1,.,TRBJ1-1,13,CSVVLREGTEAFF
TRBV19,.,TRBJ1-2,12,CASILDSYGYTF
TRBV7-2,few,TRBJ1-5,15,CASSYQTGANQPQHF
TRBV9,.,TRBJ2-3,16,CASSVERLAPGHTQYF
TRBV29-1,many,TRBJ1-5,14,CSVKGQGDGQPQHF